A selection of T cell receptor beta chains follows, all from one sample in a study of shared clonotypes between healthy human individuals. Here immunoSEQ multiplex PCR was the method, and the copy in TCRdb shows in-frame clones only, minus some. This table has about 2.4 million clones, roughly nine tenths appearing once. Sequencing was done on a sample of naive CD4+ T cells sorted from blood. The source of these receptors is a man younger than 35 in good health. Each CDR3 is given with its conserved first and last residue. Part of the rows lack a size; the others show once, few, many or a class for expanded clones.

. | TRBJ2-6 | TRBV18 | CASSDRGGSGANVLTF
. | TRBJ2-1 | TRBV9 | CASSVGAGQGSYNEQFF
. | TRBJ2-1 | TRBV2 | CASSNEGTGNEQFF
. | TRBJ1-3 | TRBV14 | CASTKTAFSGNTIYF
. | TRBJ2-7 | TRBV4-1 | CASSHMGHRGYEQYF
. | TRBJ1-1 | TRBV30 | CASSGRMNTEAFF
. | TRBJ2-7 | TRBV11-2 | CASSSLAGGRDEQYF
. | TRBJ2-1 | TRBV28 | CASRQGAHNEQFF
. | TRBJ1-6 | TRBV6-6 | CASSTGINSPLHF
. | TRBJ2-7 | TRBV7-2 | CASSLEFLAGMKQYF
. | TRBJ1-5 | TRBV4-1 | CASSQAGGFGNQPQHF
. | TRBJ2-5 | TRBV7-9 | CASSLNTGALETQYF
. | TRBJ2-3 | TRBV5-4 | CASSLEGLEWGGSTDTQYF
. | TRBJ1-1 | TRBV30 | CAWTGGRTEAFF
. | TRBJ2-5 | TRBV19 | CASSGQGGETQYF
. | TRBJ2-3 | TRBV10-3 | CAISHGTSGSTDTQYF
. | TRBJ2-2 | TRBV6-6 | CASSWTSGNTGELFF
. | TRBJ2-1 | TRBV9 | CASSTTTGWGNEQFF
. | TRBJ2-1 | TRBV2 | CASSAGQGSYNEQFF
. | TRBJ2-3 | TRBV4-1 | CASSQPSGLAGGVHTDTQYF
. | TRBJ2-5 | TRBV6-4 | CASPGTGHVCTQETQYF
. | TRBJ1-1 | TRBV7-9 | CASRPPTGGNTEAFF
. | TRBJ2-5 | TRBV6-4 | CARIKGEGRAETQYF
. | TRBJ1-1 | TRBV6-1 | CASSEATAGGYEAFF
few | TRBJ1-2 | TRBV14 | CASSRGIFYGYTF
. | TRBJ1-2 | TRBV5-6 | CASSWVAMANYGYTF
. | TRBJ1-3 | TRBV5-1 | CASSLVPGSGNTIYF
once | TRBJ2-7 | TRBV6-6 | CASTRIQGTAQYF
. | TRBJ2-1 | TRBV19 | CASSFRATGKISYNEQFF
. | TRBJ2-7 | TRBV6-5 | CASSYDRGWGEQYF
once | TRBJ2-7 | TRBV6-5 | CASSYSLVTNEQYF
. | TRBJ2-3 | TRBV7-2 | CASSPTSTDTQYF
. | TRBJ2-7 | TRBV6-6 | CASSSPGQASYEQYF
. | TRBJ1-6 | TRBV30 | CAWSVNILHNSPLHF
. | TRBJ1-5 | TRBV28 | CASSPRGDRQPQHF
. | TRBJ2-7 | TRBV5-1 | CASRVRDTYYEQYF
. | TRBJ2-7 | TRBV28 | CASLKNPYEQYF
once | TRBJ2-5 | TRBV6-5 | CASSYSGGAETQYF
. | TRBJ2-7 | TRBV5-4 | CASSVGQATYEQYF
. | TRBJ1-1 | TRBV6-5 | CASSYGTSFTEAFF
. | TRBJ2-2 | TRBV9 | CASSSRTSGRTGELFF
. | TRBJ1-5 | TRBV28 | CASSLMGRQGGYQPQHF
once | TRBJ2-4 | TRBV6-1 | CASRPVGGLGTIQYF
. | TRBJ2-1 | TRBV9 | CASSVGRTGEAYNEQFF
. | TRBJ2-1 | TRBV7-2 | CASSPGAQQFF
. | TRBJ2-1 | TRBV2 | CASSEMTGRIDEQFF
. | TRBJ2-7 | TRBV6-1 | CASSEVLVREQYF
. | TRBJ1-1 | TRBV28 | CASSLQSGRLAEAFF
. | TRBJ2-7 | TRBV10-1 | CASRSGLAGGLGIEQYF
. | TRBJ2-7 | TRBV19 | CASSIRTSGTYEQYF
. | TRBJ2-2 | TRBV19 | CASSPGTTSTGELFF
. | TRBJ2-2 | TRBV7-2 | CASSRVGTGVTGELFF
. | TRBJ2-7 | TRBV11-2 | CASSQTDNLAIYEQYF
. | TRBJ2-7 | TRBV10-2 | CASSPLSGGRHEQYF
. | TRBJ1-6 | TRBV5-4 | CASSPGGQKSSYNSPLHF
. | TRBJ2-7 | TRBV7-6 | CASSLGPTGAYEQYF
. | TRBJ2-3 | TRBV4-1 | CASSLGQGPTDTQYF